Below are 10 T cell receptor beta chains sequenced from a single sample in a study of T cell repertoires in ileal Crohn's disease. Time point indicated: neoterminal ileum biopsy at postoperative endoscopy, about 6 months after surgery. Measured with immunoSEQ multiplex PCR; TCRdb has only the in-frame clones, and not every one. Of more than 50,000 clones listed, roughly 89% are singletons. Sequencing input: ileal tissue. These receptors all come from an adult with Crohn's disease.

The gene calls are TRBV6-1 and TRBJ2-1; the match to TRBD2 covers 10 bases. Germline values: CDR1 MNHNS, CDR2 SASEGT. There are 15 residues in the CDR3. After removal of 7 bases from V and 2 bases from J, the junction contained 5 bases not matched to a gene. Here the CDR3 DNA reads TGTGCCAGCACGCAAGGACTAGCGGCCTACAATGAGCAGTTCTTC. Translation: CASTQGLAAYNEQFF.

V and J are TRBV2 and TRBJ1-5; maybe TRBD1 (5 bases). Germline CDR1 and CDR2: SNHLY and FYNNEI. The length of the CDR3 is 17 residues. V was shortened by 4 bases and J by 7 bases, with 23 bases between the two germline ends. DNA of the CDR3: TGTGCCAGCAGTGGTCCGACTCACCCCCGGGCAGGGCAGCCCCAGCATTTT. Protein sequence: CASSGPTHPRAGQPQHF.

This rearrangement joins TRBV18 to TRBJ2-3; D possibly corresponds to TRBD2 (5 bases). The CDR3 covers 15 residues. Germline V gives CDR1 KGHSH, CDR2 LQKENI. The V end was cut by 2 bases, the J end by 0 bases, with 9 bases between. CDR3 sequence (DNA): TGTGCCAGCTCACCAGGAGGATCTAGCACAGATACGCAGTATTTT. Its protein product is CASSPGGSSTDTQYF. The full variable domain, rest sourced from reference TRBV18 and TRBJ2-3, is NAGVMQNPRHLVRRRGQEARLRCSPMKGHSHVYWYRQLPEEGLKFMVYLQKENIIDESGMPKERFSAEFPKEGPSILRIQQVVRGDSAAYFCASSPGGSSTDTQYFGPGTRLTVL.

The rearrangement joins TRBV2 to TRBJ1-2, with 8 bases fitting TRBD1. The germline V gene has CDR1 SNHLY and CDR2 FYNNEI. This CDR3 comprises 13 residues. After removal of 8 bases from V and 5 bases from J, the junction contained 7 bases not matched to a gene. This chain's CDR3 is CASEPTGGYGYTF. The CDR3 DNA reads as TGTGCCAGCGAACCTACAGGGGGGTATGGCTACACCTTC. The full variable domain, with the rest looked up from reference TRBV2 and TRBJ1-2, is EPEVTQTPSHQVTQMGQEVILRCVPISNHLYFYWYRQILGQKVEFLVSFYNNEISEKSEIFDDQFSVERPDGSNFTLKIRSTKLEDSAMYFCASEPTGGYGYTFGSGTRLTVV.

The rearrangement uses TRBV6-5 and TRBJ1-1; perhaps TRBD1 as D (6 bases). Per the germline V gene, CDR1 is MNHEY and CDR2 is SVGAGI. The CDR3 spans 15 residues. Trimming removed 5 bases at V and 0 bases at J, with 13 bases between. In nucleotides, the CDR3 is TGTGCCAGCAGTACAAGACAGGCTATGAACACTGAAGCTTTCTTT. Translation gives CASSTRQAMNTEAFF.

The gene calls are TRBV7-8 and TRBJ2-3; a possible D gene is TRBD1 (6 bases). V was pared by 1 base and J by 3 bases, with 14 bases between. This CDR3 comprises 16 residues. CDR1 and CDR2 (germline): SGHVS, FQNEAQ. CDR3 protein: CASSLEGTMRTDTQYF. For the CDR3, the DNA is TGTGCCAGCAGCTTAGAAGGGACAATGAGGACAGATACGCAGTATTTT. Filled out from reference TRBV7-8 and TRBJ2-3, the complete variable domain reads GAGVSQSPRYKVAKRGQDVALRCDPISGHVSLFWYQQALGQGPEFLTYFQNEAQLDKSGLPSDRFFAERPEGSVSTLKIQRTQQEDSAVYLCASSLEGTMRTDTQYFGPGTRLTVL.

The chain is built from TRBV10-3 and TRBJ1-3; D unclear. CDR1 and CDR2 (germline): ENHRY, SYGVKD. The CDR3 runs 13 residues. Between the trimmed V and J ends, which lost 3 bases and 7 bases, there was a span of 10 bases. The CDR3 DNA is TGTGCCATCAGTGACGATCCGGGGAACACCATATATTTT. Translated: CAISDDPGNTIYF.

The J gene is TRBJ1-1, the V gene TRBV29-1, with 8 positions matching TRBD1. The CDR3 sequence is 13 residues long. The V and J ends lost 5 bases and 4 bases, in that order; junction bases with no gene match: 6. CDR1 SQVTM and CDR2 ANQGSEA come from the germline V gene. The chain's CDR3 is CSVLWDRSTEAFF. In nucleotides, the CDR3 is TGCAGCGTTCTCTGGGACAGGAGCACTGAAGCTTTCTTT.

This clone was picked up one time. The CDR3 coding sequence is TGCAGCGGAGTTACCGGGACAGGAACGCAGTATTTT. Translated: CSGVTGTGTQYF. This chain uses TRBV29-1 with TRBJ2-3; 8 nucleotides line up with TRBD1. Germline V gene sequence: CDR1 SQVTM, CDR2 ANQGSEA. This CDR3 is 12 amino acids long. V lost 7 bases, J lost 9 bases, and 9 bases stayed unmatched.

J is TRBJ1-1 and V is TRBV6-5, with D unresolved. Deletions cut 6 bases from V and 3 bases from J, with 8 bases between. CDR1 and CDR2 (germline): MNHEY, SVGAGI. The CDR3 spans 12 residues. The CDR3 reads CASREGDTEAFF. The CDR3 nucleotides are TGTGCCAGCAGGGAAGGAGACACTGAAGCTTTCTTT.